Listed here are 5 T cell receptor beta chains from one sample, sequenced in a study of blood T cell repertoires in COVID-19. The repertoire was sequenced with immunoSEQ multiplex PCR; TCRdb's copy has only in-frame clones and lacks some. The sample consists of 65,000 to 75,000 clones, roughly nine tenths of them appearing once. Specimen: peripheral blood. The receptors here all came from a woman aged 45 to 65 with active COVID-19.

V and J are TRBV4-1 and TRBJ1-6, with D uncertain. Trimming removed 5 bases at V and 0 bases at J, with 8 bases between. Germline assignment: CDR1 MGHRA and CDR2 YSYEKL. The CDR3 runs 15 residues. The CDR3 here is CASSSGSSYNSPLHF. Written as DNA, the CDR3 is TGCGCCAGCAGCTCGGGAAGCTCCTATAATTCACCCCTCCACTTT.

The V and J genes are TRBV27 and TRBJ2-3, with 8 bases matching TRBD2. V was pared by 5 bases and J by 4 bases, with 5 bases of the junction left unmatched. The CDR3 length is 14 residues. Germline V CDR1 and CDR2: MNHEY, SMNVEV (reference sequence). CDR3 region: CASSPRGGADTQYF. DNA of the CDR3: TGTGCCAGCAGTCCCCGGGGGGGGGCAGATACGCAGTATTTT.

The chain carries TRBV11-2 and TRBJ2-7, with a weak D call TRBD2 (6 bases). The CDR3 is made up of 16 amino acids. Per the germline V gene, CDR1 is SGHAT and CDR2 is FQNNGV. The ends were cut back, 4 bases at V and 0 bases at J, with 16 bases in the middle. For the CDR3, the DNA is TGTGCCAGCAGCTGGCCCCTGGGGGAGGACTCCTACGAGCAGTACTTC. It encodes CASSWPLGEDSYEQYF.

The rearrangement links TRBV5-1 to TRBJ1-3; D gene unclear. Trimming shortened V by 0 bases and J by 0 bases, and 4 bases separated the two germline ends. The CDR3 is 14 residues long. Germline V gene data show CDR1 as SGHRS and CDR2 as YFSETQ. CDR3: CASSLDISGNTIYF. The CDR3 DNA is TGCGCCAGCAGCTTGGACATCTCTGGAAACACCATATATTTT.

The rearrangement joins TRBV18 to TRBJ2-5; D is unclear. V dropped 3 bases and J dropped 2 bases, with 7 bases sitting between them. Per the germline V gene, CDR1 is KGHSH and CDR2 is LQKENI. The CDR3 is 13 amino acids. Written as DNA, the CDR3 is TGTGCCAGCTCACCTCTGTATCAAGAGACCCAGTACTTC. This gives the protein CASSPLYQETQYF.